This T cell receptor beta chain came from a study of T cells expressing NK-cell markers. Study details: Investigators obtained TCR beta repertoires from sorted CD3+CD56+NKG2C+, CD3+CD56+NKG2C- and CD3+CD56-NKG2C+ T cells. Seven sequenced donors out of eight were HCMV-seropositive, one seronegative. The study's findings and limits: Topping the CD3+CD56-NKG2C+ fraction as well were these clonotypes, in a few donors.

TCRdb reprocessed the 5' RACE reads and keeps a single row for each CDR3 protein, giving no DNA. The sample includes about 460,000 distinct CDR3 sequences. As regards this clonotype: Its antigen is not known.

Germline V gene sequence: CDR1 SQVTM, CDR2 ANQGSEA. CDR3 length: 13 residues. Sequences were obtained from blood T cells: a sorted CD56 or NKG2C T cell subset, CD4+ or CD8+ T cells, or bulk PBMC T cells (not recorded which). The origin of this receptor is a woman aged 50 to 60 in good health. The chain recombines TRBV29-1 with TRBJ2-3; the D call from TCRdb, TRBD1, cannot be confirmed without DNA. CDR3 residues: CSTPAPGTDTQYF.